The 31 T cell receptor beta chains given below trace back to one sample, sequenced in a study of response to subunit inactivated influenza vaccine. From the RT-PCR reads, TCRdb called clonotypes with MiXCR, one entry per CDR3 protein. The sample includes hundreds of thousands of distinct CDR3 sequences, around 16% seen only once; the top ten take approximately 10%. Sequencing was performed on PBMCs from blood, taken 12 days after vaccination. The receptor source for this set is a man aged 45 to 65 who received an inactivated influenza vaccine.

There are a few counts of this clonotype. This rearrangement joins TRBV15 to TRBJ2-1; 10 bases fit TRBD2. The CDR3 runs to 14 residues. Per the germline V gene, CDR1 is LNHNV and CDR2 is YYDKDF (reference sequence). Unmatched junction bases numbered 1, after V lost 0 bases and J lost 8 bases. The CDR3, as DNA: TGTGCCACCAGCAGAGATACTAGCGGGGATGAGCAGTTCTTC. Amino acids: CATSRDTSGDEQFF.

This sequence joins TRBV20-1 and TRBJ2-1; 10 bases match TRBD2. The CDR3 runs to 13 residues. CDR1 and CDR2 (germline): DFQATT, SNEGSKA (reference sequence). J lost 6 bases, V lost 4 bases, and 3 bases had no gene match. CDR3 sequence (DNA): TGCAGTGCTACTAGCGGGGGACTCAATGAGCAGTTCTTC. This codes for CSATSGGLNEQFF.

The J gene is TRBJ2-1, the V gene TRBV6-4; 12 bases match TRBD2. Per germline, CDR1 MRHNA and CDR2 SNTAGT. The CDR3 has 15 residues. V lost 5 bases to trimming and J lost 12 bases; unmatched junction nucleotides: 11. The DNA of the CDR3 is TGTGCCAGCAGTCAAGAGACTAGCGGGAGAGGTCGGCAGTTCTTC. Its translation: CASSQETSGRGRQFF.

This clonotype came up many times. The rearrangement links TRBV28 to TRBJ2-1; TRBD1 aligns across 9 bases. The germline V gene encodes CDR1 MDHEN and CDR2 SYDVKM. After removal of 5 bases from V and 4 bases from J, the junction contained 9 bases not matched to a gene. The CDR3 consists of 16 residues. The CDR3 DNA sequence: TGTGCCAGCAGTCAAACAGGGGGCGCTTCTTACAATGAGCAGTTCTTC. This sequence encodes CASSQTGGASYNEQFF.

This clonotype has more than one count but fewer than ten. V gene TRBV15 combines with J gene TRBJ2-7; 14 nucleotides line up with TRBD2. The germline gives CDR1 LNHNV, CDR2 YYDKDF (reference sequence). The CDR3 length is 18 residues. Trimming took 0 bases from V and 2 from J; bases not matched to a gene: 6. The CDR3 sequence: CATSRDELGLAGAYEQYF. The CDR3 nucleotides read TGTGCCACCAGCAGAGATGAACTGGGACTAGCGGGGGCCTACGAGCAGTACTTC.

The V and J genes are TRBV18 and TRBJ2-2; weak D call: TRBD1 (6 bases). The V and J ends lost 1 base and 5 bases respectively, with 14 bases between them. The V gene's germline CDR1 is KGHSH and CDR2 LQKENI. This CDR3 spans 16 amino acids. Here the CDR3 DNA reads TGTGCCAGCTCACCACGCTTAGGACAGACTACCGGGGAGCTGTTTTTT. Encoded protein: CASSPRLGQTTGELFF.

The rearrangement joins TRBV20-1 to TRBJ2-3; possible D gene TRBD2, 5 bases. V lost 6 bases, J lost 2 bases, and 18 bases lay in between. CDR3 length: 15 residues. Germline V lookup: CDR1 DFQATT, CDR2 SNEGSKA (reference sequence). The CDR3 here is CSATPPDSTTDTQYF. CDR3 sequence (DNA): TGCAGTGCAACGCCCCCGGACTCGACCACAGATACGCAGTATTTT.

This clonotype has only a few counts. The rearrangement joins TRBV28 to TRBJ1-2; possible D gene TRBD1, 5 bases. Germline CDR1 reads MDHEN; CDR2 reads SYDVKM. V was shortened by 3 bases and J by 9 bases, with 14 bases between the two germline ends. The CDR3 covers 13 residues. The CDR3 here is CASSFRDRDSYTF. The CDR3 DNA follows: TGTGCCAGCAGTTTCCGTGACAGAGATAGCTACACCTTC.

In its sample, this clonotype was seen many times. The chain joins TRBV7-2 to TRBJ2-3; D ambiguous. V shed 1 base and J shed 0 bases, with 8 bases lying between them. The CDR3 runs to 15 residues. Germline values: CDR1 SGHTA, CDR2 FQGNSA. CDR3 protein: CASSLVVGSTDTQYF. CDR3 DNA sequence: TGTGCCAGCAGCTTAGTTGTCGGGAGCACAGATACGCAGTATTTT.

This sequence joins TRBV30 and TRBJ2-2; 7 bases line up with TRBD1. V lost 2 bases to trimming and J lost 3 bases; unmatched junction nucleotides: 3. Looked up from germline, CDR1 is GTSNPN and CDR2 is SVGIG (reference sequence). The length of the CDR3 is 14 residues. CDR3 protein: CAWSLDRDTGELFF. CDR3 sequence (DNA): TGTGCCTGGAGTTTAGACAGGGACACCGGGGAGCTGTTTTTT.

This sequence joins TRBV5-1 and TRBJ1-1; D unclear. This CDR3 has 15 amino acids. Germline V lookup: CDR1 SGHRS, CDR2 YFSETQ. V lost 2 bases to trimming and J lost 4 bases, with 15 bases between them. The CDR3: CASSLALKAVTEAFF. The CDR3 nucleotides are TGCGCCAGCAGCTTAGCGCTTAAGGCTGTCACTGAAGCTTTCTTT.

On this clonotype itself: One end of the junction fails to match germline, which may point to a read error. The rearrangement joins TRBV20-1 to TRBJ2-7, with 7 bases aligning to TRBD1. The CDR3 has 16 amino acids. In germline, CDR1 is DFQATT, CDR2 SNEGSKA (reference sequence). CDR3 bases: TGCTGTGCTAGAGATCGAAAGAGACAGGGCTACTACGAGCAGTACTTC. This codes for CCARDRKRQGYYEQYF.

Concerning this clonotype: The junction departs from the called germline gene at one end, perhaps through a read error. The V gene is TRBV10-3, the J gene TRBJ2-3; the D gene is possibly TRBD1 (5 bases). CDR1 is ENHRY, CDR2 SYGVKD, per germline. This CDR3 contains 15 residues. The CDR3 spells CAISESSSYTGTQYF. The CDR3, as DNA: TGTGCCATCAGTGAGAGCTCTAGTTACACAGGTACGCAGTATTTT.

This clonotype was detected ten times or more. J is TRBJ2-2 and V is TRBV7-6; D may be TRBD1 (5 bases). V gave up 7 bases and J gave up 3 bases, with 21 bases separating them. Germline V gene sequence: CDR1 SGHVS, CDR2 FNYEAQ. This CDR3 has 17 residues. CDR3 sequence reads: CASTVTLPDKYTGELFF. CDR3 in DNA: TGTGCCAGCACCGTGACCCTTCCGGACAAGTACACCGGGGAGCTGTTTTTT.

By sample fraction, this clonotype is medium-sized (0.01 to 0.1%). The chain carries TRBV7-9 and TRBJ2-2; the D is unclear. CDR1 and CDR2 (germline): SEHNR, FQNEAQ (reference sequence). The CDR3 has 13 amino acids. Trimming took off 5 bases at V and 2 bases at J, with 6 bases between the two ends. The CDR3 here is CASSKLNTGELFF. The CDR3 DNA follows: TGTGCCAGCAGCAAACTTAACACCGGGGAGCTGTTTTTT.

The V call is TRBV11-2, the J call TRBJ2-1, with 10 nucleotides matching TRBD1. From germline, CDR1 is SGHAT and CDR2 FQNNGV. With V trimmed by 5 bases and J by 4 bases, 2 bases remained unmatched. This CDR3 has 14 residues. The DNA for the CDR3 is TGTGCCAGCAGCAAGGACAGGGGGTACAATGAGCAGTTCTTC. Translated, it gives CASSKDRGYNEQFF.

The chain uses TRBV12-3 or TRBV12-4 and TRBJ1-1; D is possibly TRBD1 (5 bases). The V end was cut by 2 bases, the J end by 4 bases, with 20 bases between. The CDR3 contains 17 residues. The CDR3 coding sequence is TGTGCCAGCAGTTTATCGGGGCTTACCTTAACAGGCACTGAAGCTTTCTTT. It is translated as CASSLSGLTLTGTEAFF.

V is TRBV5-1 and J is TRBJ2-7, with 7 nucleotides matching TRBD2. CDR1 is SGHRS, CDR2 YFSETQ, per germline. The CDR3 extends over 14 amino acids. The junction had 9 bases not matched to a gene; V was cut back by 3 bases and J by 6 bases. Written as DNA, the CDR3 is TGCGCCAGCAGCTCCCTGGGGGGGGTAGGCGAGCAGTACTTC. Protein sequence: CASSSLGGVGEQYF. Using reference TRBV5-1 and TRBJ2-7 for the parts outside the CDR3, the full variable domain is KAGVTQTPRYLIKTRGQQVTLSCSPISGHRSVSWYQQTPGQGLQFLFEYFSETQRNKGNFPGRFSGRQFSNSRSEMNVSTLELGDSALYLCASSSLGGVGEQYFGPGTRLTVT.

This clonotype was counted only a few times. The chain uses TRBV28 and TRBJ1-1; D gene uncertain. V lost 1 base to trimming and J lost 1 base, with 7 bases between them. Per the germline V gene, CDR1 is MDHEN and CDR2 is SYDVKM. The CDR3 covers 14 residues. The CDR3 protein is CASSLFAGNTEAFF. The DNA for the CDR3 is TGTGCCAGCAGTTTATTCGCAGGGAACACTGAAGCTTTCTTT.

The rearrangement links TRBV18 to TRBJ1-1, with 7 bases fitting TRBD1. V shed 3 bases, J shed 3 bases, and the junction held 10 bases outside the gene matches. Per the germline V gene, CDR1 is KGHSH and CDR2 is LQKENI. The CDR3 spans 16 residues. The CDR3, as DNA: TGTGCCAGCTCACCCTTTCTGGACAGGAAACACACTGAAGCTTTCTTT. Translated, it gives CASSPFLDRKHTEAFF.

The chain uses TRBV12-3 or TRBV12-4 and TRBJ1-1, with D perhaps matching TRBD1 (5 bases). CDR3 size: 15 residues. Deletions cut 9 bases from V and 1 base from J, with 18 bases between. The CDR3 here is CASSRPGLQNTEAFF. The CDR3 bases are TGTGCCAGTTCTAGGCCGGGACTACAGAACACTGAAGCTTTCTTT.

The chain is built from TRBV12-3 or TRBV12-4 and TRBJ2-6; D unclear. The CDR3 is 16 amino acids. Deletions cut 5 bases from V and 6 bases from J, with 17 bases between. This CDR3 is CASSPTTRPQANVLTF. The DNA for the CDR3 is TGTGCCAGCAGTCCAACGACCCGTCCACAGGCCAACGTCCTGACTTTC.

This clonotype appeared a few times. The V and J genes are TRBV20-1 and TRBJ2-7; D tentatively fits TRBD1 or TRBD2 (7 bases each). The CDR3 consists of 14 residues. From germline, CDR1 is DFQATT and CDR2 SNEGSKA (reference sequence). Trimming stripped 3 bases from V and 3 bases from J, with 15 bases between. Here the CDR3 DNA reads TGCAGTGCTAGGATCAGGGGGGGCCTCTACGAGCAGTACTTC. Translated, it gives CSARIRGGLYEQYF.

This clonotype was counted ten times or more. The J gene is TRBJ2-2, the V gene TRBV7-9, with D maybe TRBD2 (6 bases). The germline gives CDR1 SEHNR, CDR2 FQNEAQ (reference sequence). Deletions cut 4 bases from V and 6 bases from J, with 15 bases between. The CDR3 contains 15 residues. The CDR3 DNA sequence: TGTGCCAGCAGCTGGAGGGCTAGTGGTTCCGGGGAGCTGTTTTTT. Protein sequence: CASSWRASGSGELFF.

This rearrangement joins TRBV7-2 to TRBJ2-7; D is unresolved. The germline V gene has CDR1 SGHTA and CDR2 FQGNSA. Trimming took off 5 bases at V and 1 base at J, with 12 bases between the two ends. The CDR3 sequence is 14 residues long. The CDR3 region has the DNA TGTGCCAGCAGCCCAGTGGACGGTTCCTACGAGCAGTACTTC. Its protein is CASSPVDGSYEQYF.

In its sample, this clonotype was seen a few times. The genes are TRBV20-1 and TRBJ1-5, with D perhaps matching TRBD1 (5 bases). From germline, CDR1 is DFQATT and CDR2 SNEGSKA (reference sequence). The CDR3 has 15 residues. V lost 4 bases to trimming and J lost 4 bases, with 17 bases between them. The CDR3 nucleotides read TGCAGTGCTATCAACCGGGACCACGGGAATCAGCCCCAGCATTTT. It codes for CSAINRDHGNQPQHF.

This clonotype was counted a few times. The V gene is TRBV5-1, the J gene TRBJ2-1; perhaps TRBD2 as D (6 bases). CDR3 length equals 14 residues. Germline lookup yields CDR1 SGHRS and CDR2 YFSETQ. The ends were cut back, 0 bases at V and 4 bases at J, with 8 bases in the middle. This CDR3 reads CASSLGGMYNEQFF. The CDR3 region has the DNA TGCGCCAGCAGCTTGGGCGGGATGTACAATGAGCAGTTCTTC.

In this sample, this clonotype turned up a few times. This rearrangement joins TRBV5-1 to TRBJ2-7; TRBD1 matches at 9 bases. The V and J ends lost 6 bases and 3 bases, in that order; junction bases with no gene match: 4. Germline CDR1 SGHRS, CDR2 YFSETQ. The CDR3 runs 13 residues. The CDR3 DNA is TGCGCCAGCACCCAGACAGGGGGCTACGAGCAGTACTTC. It translates to CASTQTGGYEQYF.

This clonotype has just a few counts. The V gene is TRBV11-2, the J gene TRBJ2-5; 8 nucleotides agree with TRBD2. V lost 6 bases, J lost 4 bases, and 4 bases stayed unmatched. This CDR3 has 13 residues. Germline V gives CDR1 SGHAT, CDR2 FQNNGV. CDR3: CASSRSGVETQYF. CDR3 coding DNA: TGTGCCAGCAGTCGTAGCGGGGTAGAGACCCAGTACTTC.

V gene TRBV20-1 combines with J gene TRBJ1-6, with unresolved D. The germline gives CDR1 DFQATT, CDR2 SNEGSKA (reference sequence). The length of the CDR3 is 18 residues. Between the trimmed V and J ends, which lost 0 bases and 6 bases, there was a span of 21 bases. CDR3 DNA sequence: TGCAGTGCTAGAGACAGTAAACCTCGACGGACTACTAATTCACCCCTCCACTTT. It specifies CSARDSKPRRTTNSPLHF.

This clonotype was seen more than once but under ten times. The chain combines TRBV20-1 with TRBJ2-7; 10 nucleotides agree with TRBD2. This CDR3 has 14 amino acids. J lost 4 bases, V lost 0 bases, and 3 bases had no gene match. CDR1 is DFQATT, CDR2 SNEGSKA, per germline (reference sequence). The CDR3 is CSARDVGLAYEQYF. The CDR3 coding sequence is TGCAGTGCTAGAGACGTGGGACTAGCGTACGAGCAGTACTTC.